The 11 T cell receptor beta chains reported below all come from one sample, sequenced in a study of blood T cell repertoires in COVID-19. Profiled with immunoSEQ multiplex PCR; TCRdb holds only in-frame clones, not every one. The table has 50,000 to 70,000 clones, 90% seen once. The sequenced sample consisted of peripheral blood. These receptors originate from a human donor with active COVID-19. The donor label of this sample is uncertain.

The V gene is TRBV7-8, the J gene TRBJ2-2, with D possibly TRBD1 on 7 matching bases. Deletions cut 5 bases from V and 1 base from J, with 11 bases between. Per germline, CDR1 SGHVS and CDR2 FQNEAQ. There are 15 residues in the CDR3. CDR3: CASSRQGGNTGELFF. The CDR3 DNA follows: TGTGCCAGCAGCAGACAGGGAGGGAACACCGGGGAGCTGTTTTTT.

This chain joins TRBV3-1 (or the pseudogene TRBV3-2) and TRBJ1-5, with D perhaps TRBD1 (5 bases). CDR1 LGHDT and CDR2 YNNKEL come from the germline V gene (reference sequence). Trimming took 4 bases from V and 0 from J, leaving 13 bases between them. The CDR3 is 16 amino acids. CDR3 nucleotides: TGTGCCAGCAGCCCAGGACACGCATATAGCAATCAGCCCCAGCATTTT. Translation gives CASSPGHAYSNQPQHF.

The chain combines TRBV19 with TRBJ1-2; tentatively, D is TRBD1 (5 bases). V was pared by 5 bases and J by 4 bases, with 8 bases between. The germline CDR1 and CDR2 sequences are LNHDA and SQIVND (reference sequence). The CDR3 covers 12 residues. The CDR3 protein is CASSPDSYGYTF. For the CDR3, the DNA is TGTGCCAGTAGTCCCGACAGCTATGGCTACACCTTC.

V is TRBV11-2 and J is TRBJ2-7; 8 nucleotides line up with TRBD1. The length of the CDR3 is 14 residues. Germline V gene lookup returns CDR1 SGHAT and CDR2 FQNNGV. V was pared by 2 bases and J by 2 bases, with 2 bases of the junction left unmatched. The CDR3 sequence is CASSLQQGAYEQYV. In nucleotides, the CDR3 is TGTGCCAGCAGCTTACAACAGGGGGCCTACGAGCAGTACGTC.

V and J are TRBV20-1 and TRBJ2-3; 8 bases are a match to TRBD2. The trim removed 3 bases at V and 4 bases at J, leaving 9 bases unmatched. The CDR3 covers 15 residues. Germline V gene lookup returns CDR1 DFQATT and CDR2 SNEGSKA (reference sequence). The CDR3 region has the DNA TGCAGTGCTAGTTTAGCAGCGGGAGAAGCAGATACGCAGTATTTT. Translating gives CSASLAAGEADTQYF.

The chain has TRBV6-4 and TRBJ2-1; 7 bases agree with TRBD1. The CDR3 length is 13 residues. V gave up 4 bases and J gave up 6 bases; unmatched junction bases: 3. The germline gives CDR1 MRHNA, CDR2 SNTAGT. This chain's CDR3 is CASSARDSNEQFF. CDR3 bases: TGTGCCAGCAGTGCCCGGGACAGCAATGAGCAGTTCTTC.

This clone was seen a handful of times. The rearrangement joins TRBV7-9 to TRBJ1-4, with 7 positions matching TRBD1. After removal of 5 bases from V and 8 bases from J, the junction contained 14 bases not matched to a gene. CDR3 size: 16 residues. Germline V gene sequence: CDR1 SEHNR, CDR2 FQNEAQ (reference sequence). The CDR3 nucleotides are TGTGCCAGCAGCACCCGACAGGGAAGGGGTAACGAAAAACTGTTTTTT. As protein: CASSTRQGRGNEKLFF.

The chain joins TRBV9 to TRBJ2-3; 12 nucleotides match TRBD2. V trimming: 0 bases; J trimming: 5 bases; junction bases outside the gene matches: 4. This CDR3 has 16 residues. Germline V gene data show CDR1 as SGDLS and CDR2 as YYNGEE. CDR3 DNA sequence: TGTGCCAGCAGCGTAGGACTAGCGGGAGAAAGAGATACGCAGTATTTT. It translates to CASSVGLAGERDTQYF.

The rearrangement links TRBV18 to TRBJ1-6, with 8 bases lining up with TRBD1. The CDR3 has 17 residues. Germline V CDR1 and CDR2: KGHSH, LQKENI. The V segment lost 6 bases and the J segment 0 bases; nucleotides outside the gene matches: 7. Here the CDR3 DNA reads TGTGCCAGCTCCCGACAGGGGTCCCGCTCCTATAATTCACCCCTCCACTTT. Its translation: CASSRQGSRSYNSPLHF.

This chain links TRBV19 with TRBJ2-5; 8 bases are shared with TRBD2. CDR1 and CDR2 (germline): LNHDA, SQIVND (reference sequence). This CDR3 comprises 17 residues. V lost 7 bases, J lost 4 bases, and 17 bases stayed unmatched. CDR3 nucleotide sequence: TGTGCCAGTAAACGACGGGAGGGGACATTGAGGGGAGAGACCCAGTACTTC. Residues: CASKRREGTLRGETQYF.

The chain uses TRBV6-5 and TRBJ1-5, with D maybe TRBD1 (5 bases). V dropped 5 bases and J dropped 3 bases, with 11 bases sitting between them. The germline V gene has CDR1 MNHEY and CDR2 SVGAGI. The CDR3 is made up of 14 amino acids. The DNA for the CDR3 is TGTGCCAGCAGTACAAGGGGTGACAATCAGCCCCAGCATTTT. It codes for CASSTRGDNQPQHF.